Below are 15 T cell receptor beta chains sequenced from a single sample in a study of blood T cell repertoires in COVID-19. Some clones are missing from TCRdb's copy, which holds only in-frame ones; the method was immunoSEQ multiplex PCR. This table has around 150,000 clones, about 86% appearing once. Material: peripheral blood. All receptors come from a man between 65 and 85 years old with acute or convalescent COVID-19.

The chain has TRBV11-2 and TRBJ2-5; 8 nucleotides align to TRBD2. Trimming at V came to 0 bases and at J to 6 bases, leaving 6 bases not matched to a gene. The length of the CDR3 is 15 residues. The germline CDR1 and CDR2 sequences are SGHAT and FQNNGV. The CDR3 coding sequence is TGTGCCAGCAGCTTAGACAGCGGGAGTCGAAAGACCCAGTACTTC. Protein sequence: CASSLDSGSRKTQYF.

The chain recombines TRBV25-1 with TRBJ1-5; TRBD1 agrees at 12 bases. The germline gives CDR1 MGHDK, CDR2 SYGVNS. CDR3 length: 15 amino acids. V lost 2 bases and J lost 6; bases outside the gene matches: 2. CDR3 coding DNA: TGTGCCAGCAGTGAAGGGACAGGGGGCTTTCAGCCCCAGCATTTT. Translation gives CASSEGTGGFQPQHF.

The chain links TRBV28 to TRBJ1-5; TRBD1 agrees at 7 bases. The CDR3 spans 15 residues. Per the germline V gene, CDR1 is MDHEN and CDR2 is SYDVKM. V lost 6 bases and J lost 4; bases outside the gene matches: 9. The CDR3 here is CASSGQAELNQPQHF. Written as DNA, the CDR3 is TGTGCCAGCAGCGGACAGGCCGAATTAAATCAGCCCCAGCATTTT.

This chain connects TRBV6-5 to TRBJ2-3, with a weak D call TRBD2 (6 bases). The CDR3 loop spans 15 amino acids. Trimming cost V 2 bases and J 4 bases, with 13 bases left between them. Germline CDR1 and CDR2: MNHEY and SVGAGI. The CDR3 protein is CASSYAGGTADTQYF. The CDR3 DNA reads TGTGCCAGCAGTTACGCAGGCGGGACGGCAGATACGCAGTATTTT.

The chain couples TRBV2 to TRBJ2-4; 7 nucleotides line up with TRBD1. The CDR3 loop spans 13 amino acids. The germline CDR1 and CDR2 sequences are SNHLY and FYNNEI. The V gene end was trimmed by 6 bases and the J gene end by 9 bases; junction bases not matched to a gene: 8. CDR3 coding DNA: TGTGCCAGCAGGGAAAGGGGGCTCGGCATTCAGTACTTC. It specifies CASRERGLGIQYF.

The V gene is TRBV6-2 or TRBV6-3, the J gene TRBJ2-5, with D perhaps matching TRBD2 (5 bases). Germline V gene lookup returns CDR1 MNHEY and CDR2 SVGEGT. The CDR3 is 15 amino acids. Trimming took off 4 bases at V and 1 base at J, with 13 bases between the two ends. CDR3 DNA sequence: TGTGCCAGCAGTTCGGCGCGGGCGGCCCAAGAGACCCAGTACTTC. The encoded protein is CASSSARAAQETQYF.

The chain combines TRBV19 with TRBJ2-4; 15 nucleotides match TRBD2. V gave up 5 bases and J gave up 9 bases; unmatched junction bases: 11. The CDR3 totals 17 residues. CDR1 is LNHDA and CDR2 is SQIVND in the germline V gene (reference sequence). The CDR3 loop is CASSVPGLAGGRGIQYF. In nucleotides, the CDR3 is TGTGCCAGTAGTGTACCGGGACTAGCGGGAGGTAGAGGCATTCAGTACTTC.

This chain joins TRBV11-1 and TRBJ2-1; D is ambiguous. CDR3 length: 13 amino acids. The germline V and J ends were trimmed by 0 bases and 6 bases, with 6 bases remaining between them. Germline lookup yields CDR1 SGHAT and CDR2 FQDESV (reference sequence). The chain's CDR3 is CASSLAGSNEQFF. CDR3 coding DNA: TGTGCCAGCAGCTTAGCGGGCAGCAATGAGCAGTTCTTC.

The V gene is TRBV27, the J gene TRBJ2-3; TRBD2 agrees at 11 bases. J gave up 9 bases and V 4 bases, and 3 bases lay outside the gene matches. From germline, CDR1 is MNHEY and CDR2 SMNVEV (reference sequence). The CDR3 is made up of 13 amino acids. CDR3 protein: CASSSRLAGTQYF. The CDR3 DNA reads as TGTGCCAGCAGTTCGCGACTAGCGGGAACGCAGTATTTT.

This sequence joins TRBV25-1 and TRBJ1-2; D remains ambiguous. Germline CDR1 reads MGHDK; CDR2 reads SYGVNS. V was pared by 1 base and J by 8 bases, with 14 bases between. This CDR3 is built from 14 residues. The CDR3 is CASSESQGLRGYTF. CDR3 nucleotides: TGTGCCAGCAGTGAATCCCAAGGACTGAGAGGCTACACCTTC.

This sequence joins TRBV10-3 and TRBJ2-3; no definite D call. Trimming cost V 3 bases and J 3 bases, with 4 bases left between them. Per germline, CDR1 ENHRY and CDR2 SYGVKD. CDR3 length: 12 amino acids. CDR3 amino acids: CAISDITDTQYF. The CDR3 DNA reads TGTGCCATCAGTGATATTACAGATACGCAGTATTTT.

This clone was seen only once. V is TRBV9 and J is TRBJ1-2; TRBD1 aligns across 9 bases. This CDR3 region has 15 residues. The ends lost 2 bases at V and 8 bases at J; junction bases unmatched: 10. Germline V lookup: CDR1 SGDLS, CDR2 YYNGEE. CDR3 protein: CASSVSGTGIGGYTF. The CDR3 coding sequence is TGTGCCAGCAGCGTCTCCGGGACAGGGATTGGGGGCTACACCTTC. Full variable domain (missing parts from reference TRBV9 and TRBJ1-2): DSGVTQTPKHLITATGQRVTLRCSPRSGDLSVYWYQQSLDQGLQFLIQYYNGEERAKGNILERFSAQQFPDLHSELNLSSLELGDSALYFCASSVSGTGIGGYTFGSGTRLTVV.

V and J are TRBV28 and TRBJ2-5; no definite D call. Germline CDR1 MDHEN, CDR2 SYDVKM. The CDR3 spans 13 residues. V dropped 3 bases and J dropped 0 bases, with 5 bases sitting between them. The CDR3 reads CASSLENQETQYF. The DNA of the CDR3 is TGTGCCAGCAGTTTGGAGAACCAAGAGACCCAGTACTTC.

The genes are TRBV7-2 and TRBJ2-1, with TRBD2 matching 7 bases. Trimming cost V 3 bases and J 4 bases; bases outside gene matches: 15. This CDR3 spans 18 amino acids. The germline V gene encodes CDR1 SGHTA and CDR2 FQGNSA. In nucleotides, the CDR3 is TGTGCCAGCAGCTTGAGAGTCGTTGGGGCTAGCGGTTACAATGAGCAGTTCTTC. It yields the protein CASSLRVVGASGYNEQFF.

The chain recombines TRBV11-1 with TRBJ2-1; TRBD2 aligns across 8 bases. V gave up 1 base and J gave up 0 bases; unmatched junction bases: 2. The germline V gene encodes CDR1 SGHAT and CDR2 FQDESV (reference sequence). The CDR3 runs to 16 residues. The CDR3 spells CASSLERESSYNEQFF. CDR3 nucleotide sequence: TGTGCCAGCAGCTTAGAGCGGGAGAGCTCCTACAATGAGCAGTTCTTC. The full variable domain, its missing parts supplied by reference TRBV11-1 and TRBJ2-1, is EAEVAQSPRYKITEKSQAVAFWCDPISGHATLYWYRQILGQGPELLVQFQDESVVDDSQLPKDRFSAERLKGVDSTLKIQPAELGDSAMYLCASSLERESSYNEQFFGPGTRLTVL.